This TCR beta chain was profiled in a study of CD8 T cells in Susac syndrome. Roughly 0.45 to 1 ug RNA was reverse transcribed with random hexamers. From the immunoSEQ multiplex PCR reads, TCRdb called clonotypes with MiXCR, one entry per CDR3 protein. Altogether 180,000 or so distinct CDR3 sequences are present, about 95% being singletons, with the ten largest covering about 0.13%. Notes on the study in general: The authors acknowledged that their TCR sequencing and HLA analysis involved a relatively small number of individuals.

Details on this clonotype: The antigen is unknown.

The source material was CD4+ T cells from PBMCs. This clonotype was obtained from a human donor in good health.

The CDR3: CASSVASEQFF. CDR3 coding DNA: TGTGCCAGCAGCGTAGCTAGCGAGCAGTTCTTC. The J gene is TRBJ2-1, the V gene TRBV9, with a weak D call TRBD2 (5 bases). Germline-derived CDR1 and CDR2 are SGDLS and YYNGEE. This CDR3 has 11 residues. V lost 0 bases and J lost 10, with 5 bases in between. The variable domain in full, completed from reference TRBV9 and TRBJ2-1, reads DSGVTQTPKHLITATGQRVTLRCSPRSGDLSVYWYQQSLDQGLQFLIQYYNGEERAKGNILERFSAQQFPDLHSELNLSSLELGDSALYFCASSVASEQFFGPGTRLTVL.